This TCR beta chain was identified in a study of T cell clonotyping in hematopoietic cell transplantation. There are 12 residues in the CDR3. V was trimmed by 3 bases and J by 10 bases, leaving 10 bases between them. Germline lookup yields CDR1 SGHNT and CDR2 YENEEA. Here immunoSEQ multiplex PCR was the method, and the copy in TCRdb shows in-frame clones only, minus some. The sample includes around 12,000 clones, 75% to 95% seen only once; the top ten take 0.79%. Material: peripheral blood mononuclear cells. V usage is TRBV11-3 and J usage is TRBJ1-5; D remains ambiguous. The receptor was isolated from a woman in her 50s in good health. Some clones in this sample may be carry-over from other donors' samples. The CDR3 protein is CASSFWDNPQHF. The DNA for the CDR3 is TGTGCCAGCAGCTTCTGGGATAACCCCCAGCATTTT. The full variable domain, its missing parts supplied by reference TRBV11-3 and TRBJ1-5, is EAGVVQSPRYKIIEKKQPVAFWCNPISGHNTLYWYLQNLGQGPELLIRYENEEAVDDSQLPKDRFSAERLKGVDSTLKIQPAELGDSAVYLCASSFWDNPQHFGDGTRLSIL.